The following is a T cell receptor (beta chain) sequence with its context. Its antigen is not identified. Via MiXCR, TCRdb re-called the RT-PCR reads, giving one row per CDR3 protein. This table holds 300,000 to 350,000 distinct CDR3 sequences, 20% to 25% found once. The sample comes from a study of response to subunit inactivated influenza vaccine. Study conclusions and caveats: Each seasonal influenza vaccination, the authors suggested, recruits few new T cells.

The receptor was isolated from a man aged 45-69 years who received an inactivated influenza vaccine. Specimen: PBMCs from blood, collected about 20 months after vaccination.

The DNA of the CDR3 is TGCGCCAGCAGCCAACACATCGGGACGTCCGCCCTGACTTTC. Protein product: CASSQHIGTSALTF. The chain couples TRBV4-3 to TRBJ2-6, with D possibly being TRBD1 or TRBD2 (5 bases each). Germline V gives CDR1 LGHNA, CDR2 YSLEER. The CDR3 extends over 14 amino acids. V was cut by 2 bases and J by 15 bases, with 17 bases left in between.